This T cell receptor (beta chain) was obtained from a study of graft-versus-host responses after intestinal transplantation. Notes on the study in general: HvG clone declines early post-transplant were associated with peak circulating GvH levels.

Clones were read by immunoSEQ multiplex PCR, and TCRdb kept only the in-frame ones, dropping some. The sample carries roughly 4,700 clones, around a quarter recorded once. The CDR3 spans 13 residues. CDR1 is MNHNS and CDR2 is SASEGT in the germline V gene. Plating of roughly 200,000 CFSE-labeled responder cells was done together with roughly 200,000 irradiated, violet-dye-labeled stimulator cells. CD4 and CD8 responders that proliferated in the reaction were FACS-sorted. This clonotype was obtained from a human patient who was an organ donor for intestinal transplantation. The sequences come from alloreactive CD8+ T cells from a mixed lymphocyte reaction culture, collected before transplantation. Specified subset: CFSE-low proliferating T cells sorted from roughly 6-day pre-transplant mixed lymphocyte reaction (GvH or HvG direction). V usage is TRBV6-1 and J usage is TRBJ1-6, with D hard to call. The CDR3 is CGITSSYNSPLHF. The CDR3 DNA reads TGTGGAATCACCAGCTCCTATAATTCACCCCTCCACTTT.